The source of this TCR beta chain is a study of blood T cell repertoires in COVID-19. Generated by immunoSEQ multiplex PCR, the TCRdb table keeps only in-frame clones and is missing some. This sample has approximately 16,000 clones, with roughly 87% found just once. Trimming stripped 5 bases from V and 4 bases from J, with 11 bases between. The CDR3 consists of 13 residues. Germline V lookup: CDR1 MNHEY, CDR2 SVGAGI. The specimen was peripheral blood. The chain uses TRBV6-5 and TRBJ1-1; weak D call: TRBD1 (5 bases). The source is a man aged 80 or over with acute or convalescent COVID-19. The CDR3 loop reads CASSPIRGTEAFF. CDR3 coding DNA: TGTGCCAGCAGTCCCATAAGGGGCACTGAAGCTTTCTTT.